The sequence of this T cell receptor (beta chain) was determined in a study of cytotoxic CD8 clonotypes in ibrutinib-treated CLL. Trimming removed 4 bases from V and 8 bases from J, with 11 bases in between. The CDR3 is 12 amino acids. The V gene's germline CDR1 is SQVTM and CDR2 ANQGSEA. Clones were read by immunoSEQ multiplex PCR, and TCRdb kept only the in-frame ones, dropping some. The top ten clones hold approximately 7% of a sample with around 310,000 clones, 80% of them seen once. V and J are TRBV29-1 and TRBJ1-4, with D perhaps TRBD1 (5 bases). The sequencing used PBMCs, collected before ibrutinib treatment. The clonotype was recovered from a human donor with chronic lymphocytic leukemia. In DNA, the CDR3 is TGCAGCGTTGTGGGACCCGAAGAAAAACTGTTTTTT. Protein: CSVVGPEEKLFF.